This TCR beta chain was recorded in a study of cytomegalovirus exposure and HLA in healthy donors. Assay used: immunoSEQ multiplex PCR; TCRdb lists only in-frame clones, some missing. The sample yields over 100,000 clones, just under 90% seen once. V was clipped by 2 bases and J by 2 bases; unmatched bases: 10. Germline assignment: CDR1 SGHTS and CDR2 YDEGEE. This CDR3 is 18 amino acids long. The source material was PBMCs. The genes are TRBV5-8 and TRBJ2-3; TRBD2 aligns across 11 bases. The clonotype was recovered from a young man in good health and CMV-seronegative. DNA of the CDR3: TGTGCCAGCAGCTTCTATACTGGGACTAGCGGAGACACAGATACGCAGTATTTT. This sequence encodes CASSFYTGTSGDTDTQYF.